This T cell receptor beta chain was found in a study of T cell changes during pregnancy in multiple sclerosis. This clone appeared once. Germline V gene data show CDR1 as LNHDA and CDR2 as SQIVND (reference sequence). CDR3 length: 16 amino acids. J lost 4 bases, V lost 3 bases, and 5 bases had no gene match. Data came from immunoSEQ multiplex PCR; TCRdb stores just in-frame clones and leaves some out. The table has tens of thousands of clones, 80% to 95% seen once. Source: CD4+ T cells from peripheral blood mononuclear cells, taken in the second trimester of pregnancy. The chain links TRBV19 to TRBJ2-1; 11 positions match TRBD2. This clonotype originated in a female donor with multiple sclerosis, enrolled in a pregnancy study. CDR3: CASSMGGLAGYNEQFF. CDR3 nucleotides: TGTGCCAGTAGTATGGGTGGACTAGCGGGTTACAATGAGCAGTTCTTC.